A selection of T cell receptor beta chains follows, all from one sample in a study of metastatic and nonmetastatic thyroid tumors. TCRdb re-called the PCR reads through MiXCR. The table shows around 40,000 clones, with less than 15% occurring only once. The sequenced material came from blood. All receptors derive from a female donor with papillary thyroid cancer or a benign thyroid nodule (not recorded which). Some clones in this sample may be carry-over from other donors' samples. CDR3s include the opening cysteine and the closing phenylalanine or tryptophan. Fields, in order: V gene, J gene, CDR3 protein.

TRBV27	TRBJ2-3	CASSGPRASGTDTQYF
TRBV6-6	TRBJ2-1	CASSYSTGGGSYNEQFF
TRBV6-1	TRBJ2-7	CASSSGGSGNYEQYF
TRBV7-2	TRBJ1-6	CASSFSSYNSPLHF
TRBV6-4	TRBJ2-1	CASRDGTSGYNELFF
TRBV20-1	TRBJ2-5	CSADGQGLLGVETQYF
TRBV5-1	TRBJ2-1	CASSLSGSGEKQFF
TRBV28	TRBJ2-6	CARSATGSGANVLTF
TRBV3-1	TRBJ2-1	CASSQGPFTGSEQFF
TRBV24-1	TRBJ1-5	CATSESATGTYQPQHF
TRBV28	TRBJ2-1	CASSFSGLSSYNEQFF
TRBV28	TRBJ2-7	CASSLGGQFGYDQYF
TRBV24-1	TRBJ1-2	CATSDRTGSYGYTF
TRBV10-1	TRBJ1-1	CASSGYMGSEAFF
TRBV5-1	TRBJ2-3	CASSLSVGQGATDTQYF
TRBV12-3/TRBV12-4	TRBJ2-7	CASSWEGAYEQYF
TRBV18	TRBJ1-1	CASSPFRGTGGAFGTEAFF
TRBV6-1	TRBJ1-2	CASSNRENYGYTF
TRBV27	TRBJ1-2	CASSFSLNYGYTF
TRBV20-1	TRBJ1-5	CSAQGQGHQPQHF
TRBV20-1	TRBJ2-7	CSAYTTSGSSYEQYF
TRBV6-1	TRBJ2-7	CASSPDRGRSYEQYF
TRBV6-1	TRBJ2-2	CASKLGGLNTGELFF
TRBV4-2	TRBJ2-5	CASSQGDQETQYF
TRBV10-1	TRBJ2-3	CASSESYRPQYF
TRBV30	TRBJ1-4	CAWRGGAVNEKLFF
TRBV7-3	TRBJ2-1	CASSFLTSQGSQYNEQFF
TRBV2	TRBJ1-2	CASSELQFYGYTF
TRBV7-9	TRBJ2-7	CASSDTSGPSYEQYF
TRBV20-1	TRBJ1-1	CSARDKAGTNTEAFF
TRBV27	TRBJ2-2	CASSPGNTGELFF
TRBV5-5	TRBJ1-1	CASRVTLNAEAFF
TRBV7-3	TRBJ2-5	CASSLGSQETQYF
TRBV20-1	TRBJ2-1	CSARGLADNEQFF
TRBV20-1	TRBJ2-7	CSATSDFGYEQYF
TRBV5-6	TRBJ2-7	CASSSPGQGYEQYF
TRBV27	TRBJ2-1	CASVEELPYHEQFF
TRBV25-1	TRBJ2-5	CASSGRGGGSLLPQYF
TRBV28	TRBJ1-1	CASSLAGSGGRVSEAFF
TRBV6-2/TRBV6-3	TRBJ2-3	CASSYLSSGTSGHSDTQYF
TRBV28	TRBJ2-1	CASSLTETSGKNEQFF
TRBV12-5	TRBJ2-1	CASGLGLERGEQFF
TRBV19	TRBJ1-1	CASSQDSLMNTEAFF
TRBV6-1	TRBJ2-7	CASSDSGLPYEQYF
TRBV15	TRBJ2-1	CATSRGIGDNEQFF
TRBV16	TRBJ1-1	CASSQGAYTEAFF
TRBV11-2	TRBJ2-7	CASRRASGQGWSEQYF
TRBV24-1	TRBJ1-1	CATSDSEPPAEALF
TRBV10-2	TRBJ2-1	CASSEFYEQFF
TRBV28	TRBJ2-7	CASRRWQRDEQYF
TRBV6-1	TRBJ1-2	CASSEQGGYGGYTF
TRBV10-1	TRBJ2-2	CASSPSRQKTRELFF
TRBV6-1	TRBJ1-1	CASTPGGQGPTTEAFF
TRBV6-1	TRBJ1-2	CASSMAGTGKKGYTF
TRBV6-5	TRBJ2-7	CASSSGLAGGHEQYF
TRBV24-1	TRBJ2-1	CATSDTGLAGSNEQFF
TRBV28	TRBJ2-1	CAIPTLSLLGDEQFF